This TCR beta chain was identified in a study of memory CD4+ T cells and cytomegalovirus serostatus. Produced via immunoSEQ multiplex PCR; TCRdb's table is partial and in-frame only. The data show approximately 40,000 clones, with roughly 79% seen just once and 0.55% to 0.6% held by the top ten. Single viable CD3+CD4+CD8-CD45RO+ cells were sorted as the memory CD4+ T cells. This CDR3 is built from 14 residues. Germline V lookup: CDR1 LNHDA, CDR2 SQIVND (reference sequence). Trimming at V came to 11 bases and at J to 6 bases, leaving 11 bases not matched to a gene. The chain is built from TRBV19 and TRBJ2-3; 10 bases map to TRBD1. This sequence was found in an adult in good health and CMV-seronegative. Sequencing input: memory CD4+ T cells from blood. In DNA, the CDR3 is TGTGCCGTCACCGGGACAGGGGAGGGGGATACGCAGTATTTT. Its protein product is CAVTGTGEGDTQYF.